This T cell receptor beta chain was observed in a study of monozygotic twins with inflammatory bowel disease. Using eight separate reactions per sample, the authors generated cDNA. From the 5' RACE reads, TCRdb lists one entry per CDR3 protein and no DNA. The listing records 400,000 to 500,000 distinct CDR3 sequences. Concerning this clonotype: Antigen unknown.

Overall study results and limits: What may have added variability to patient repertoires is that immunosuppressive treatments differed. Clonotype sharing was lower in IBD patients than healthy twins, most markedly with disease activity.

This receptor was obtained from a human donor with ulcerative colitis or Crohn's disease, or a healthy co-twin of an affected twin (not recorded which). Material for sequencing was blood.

The CDR3 here is CATSARGGSDTQYF. The rearrangement links TRBV12-3 or TRBV12-4 to TRBJ2-3; no DNA is available, so the TRBD1 call from TCRdb remains unchecked. This CDR3 region has 14 residues.